The 31 T cell receptor beta chains reported below all come from one sample, sequenced in a study of T cells in Graves' hyperthyroidism and ophthalmopathy. The investigators amplified TCR beta CDR3 regions from RNA transcripts. Using the HTBI primer set, a first-round RT-PCR was run on the TCR CDR3. Using its own MiXCR run on the multiplex PCR reads, TCRdb lists one record per CDR3 protein. The repertoire consists of around 500,000 distinct CDR3 sequences, with roughly 23% occurring once and the leading ten covering 45% to 50%. Material: blood. These receptors all come from a woman aged 70-85 years with Graves' ophthalmopathy.

The chain uses TRBV6-1 and TRBJ1-1; 7 bases are shared with TRBD1. V lost 8 bases, J lost 5 bases, and 11 bases stayed unmatched. Germline V gives CDR1 MNHNS, CDR2 SASEGT. There are 14 residues in the CDR3. CDR3: CASSNRGLGTEAFF. CDR3 DNA: TGTGCCAGCTCTAACAGGGGTCTGGGAACTGAAGCTTTCTTT.

This clonotype appeared a few times. The chain is built from TRBV27 and TRBJ1-2; D remains unclear. V was pared by 5 bases and J by 3 bases, with 16 bases between. Germline values: CDR1 MNHEY, CDR2 SMNVEV (reference sequence). This CDR3 spans 15 amino acids. The CDR3 loop is CASSLRGSGDYGYTF. As DNA, the CDR3 is TGTGCCAGCAGTCTCCGTGGGAGTGGAGACTATGGCTACACCTTC.

This clonotype came up a few times. This chain joins TRBV19 and TRBJ2-7, with D perhaps matching TRBD2 (6 bases). CDR1 is LNHDA, CDR2 SQIVND, per germline (reference sequence). V was shortened by 5 bases and J by 3 bases, with 11 bases between the two germline ends. The CDR3 contains 13 residues. CDR3 loop: CASSVGGSYEQYF. CDR3 DNA: TGTGCCAGTAGTGTAGGAGGGAGCTACGAGCAGTACTTC.

The CDR3 spells CASSLVISGNNEQFF. The CDR3 region has the DNA TGTGCCAGCAGCTTGGTAATTAGCGGTAACAATGAGCAGTTCTTC. This rearrangement joins TRBV5-4 to TRBJ2-1, with D perhaps matching TRBD2 (6 bases). Germline V gives CDR1 SGHNT, CDR2 YYREEE (reference sequence). This CDR3 region has 15 residues. The ends were cut back, 0 bases at V and 5 bases at J, with 12 bases in the middle. The full variable domain, with the rest looked up from reference TRBV5-4 and TRBJ2-1, is ETGVTQSPTHLIKTRGQQVTLRCSSQSGHNTVSWYQQALGQGPQFIFQYYREEENGRGNFPPRFSGLQFPNYSSELNVNALELDDSALYLCASSLVISGNNEQFFGPGTRLTVL.

This clonotype was seen at least ten times. The chain has TRBV11-2 and TRBJ2-3; D is unclear. The CDR3 consists of 11 residues. With 1 base removed from V and 10 bases from J, the gap between germline ends came to 6 bases. Looked up from germline, CDR1 is SGHAT and CDR2 is FQNNGV. The CDR3 reads CASSLGGAQYF. CDR3 nucleotide sequence: TGTGCCAGCAGCTTAGGTGGAGCGCAGTATTTT.

The chain links TRBV20-1 to TRBJ2-3; 7 bases line up with TRBD1. The J segment lost 0 bases and the V segment lost 2 bases, leaving 11 bases of the junction unmatched. CDR3 length: 17 residues. The germline V gene has CDR1 DFQATT and CDR2 SNEGSKA (reference sequence). CDR3 amino acids: CSARPLGQASSTDTQYF. DNA of the CDR3: TGCAGTGCTAGACCTCTAGGACAGGCCTCTAGCACAGATACGCAGTATTTT.

At least ten counts were recorded for this clonotype. The chain combines TRBV7-2 with TRBJ2-7, with D tentatively TRBD1 (6 bases). The ends were cut back, 5 bases at V and 4 bases at J, with 15 bases in the middle. The CDR3 spans 14 residues. Per the germline V gene, CDR1 is SGHTA and CDR2 is FQGNSA. The CDR3 region has the DNA TGTGCCAGCAGCAAATACGGACAGTCGTACGAGCAGTACTTC. Residues: CASSKYGQSYEQYF.

This chain joins TRBV7-9 and TRBJ1-2, with a weak D call TRBD1 (6 bases). Per germline, CDR1 SEHNR and CDR2 FQNEAQ (reference sequence). This CDR3 spans 13 amino acids. The V end was cut by 3 bases, the J end by 4 bases, with 9 bases between. The DNA of the CDR3 is TGTGCCAGCAGCTTCTCGGACAGCTATGGCTACACCTTC. Amino acid sequence: CASSFSDSYGYTF.

A few counts support this clonotype. This sequence joins TRBV11-2 and TRBJ1-1; a possible D gene is TRBD1 (6 bases). The CDR3 consists of 14 residues. Trimming cost V 2 bases and J 7 bases, with 14 bases left between them. Looked up from germline, CDR1 is SGHAT and CDR2 is FQNNGV. The CDR3 sequence: CASSLFGGQGEAFF. The CDR3 DNA follows: TGTGCCAGCAGCTTATTTGGGGGGCAGGGTGAAGCTTTCTTT.

This clonotype was seen a few times. V is TRBV30 and J is TRBJ1-3; TRBD1 matches at 7 bases. J was trimmed by 5 bases and V by 0 bases; bases with no gene match: 7. The CDR3 is 15 amino acids. Germline V gene data show CDR1 as GTSNPN and CDR2 as SVGIG (reference sequence). The CDR3 DNA reads TGTGCCTGGAGTGTAAGGGGGCTAATCAGAAACACCATATATTTT. Translating it yields CAWSVRGLIRNTIYF.

The J gene is TRBJ1-1, the V gene TRBV6-5, with D tentatively TRBD1 (5 bases). Germline V gene lookup returns CDR1 MNHEY and CDR2 SVGAGI. V dropped 0 bases and J dropped 4 bases, with 9 bases sitting between them. The CDR3 has 14 residues. Here the CDR3 reads CASSYSIGVTEAFF. The CDR3 region has the DNA TGTGCCAGCAGTTACTCGATAGGGGTCACTGAAGCTTTCTTT.

V gene TRBV2 combines with J gene TRBJ2-7; unclear D gene. With 6 bases removed from V and 6 bases from J, the gap between germline ends came to 12 bases. Germline CDR1 and CDR2: SNHLY and FYNNEI. CDR3 length equals 12 residues. This chain's CDR3 is CASREPLGEQYF. CDR3 nucleotide sequence: TGTGCCAGCAGGGAACCCCTTGGCGAGCAGTACTTC.

This clonotype was counted between two and nine times. This chain links TRBV20-1 with TRBJ2-2, with D perhaps TRBD2 (6 bases). This CDR3 has 14 residues. Germline V CDR1 and CDR2: DFQATT, SNEGSKA (reference sequence). The ends were cut back, 0 bases at V and 5 bases at J, with 10 bases in the middle. Here the CDR3 reads CSARDPLATGELFF. Here the CDR3 DNA reads TGCAGTGCTAGAGATCCGCTAGCGACCGGGGAGCTGTTTTTT.

The sample holds a few counts of this clonotype. The genes are TRBV2 and TRBJ1-1; tentatively, D is TRBD1 (6 bases). The CDR3 is 15 amino acids. The germline V gene has CDR1 SNHLY and CDR2 FYNNEI. V was cut by 1 base and J by 0 bases, with 9 bases left in between. The CDR3 sequence is CASSEVGGMNTEAFF. CDR3 sequence (DNA): TGTGCCAGCAGTGAAGTTGGGGGCATGAACACTGAAGCTTTCTTT. Looking up the rest from reference TRBV2 and TRBJ1-1 gives the full variable domain: EPEVTQTPSHQVTQMGQEVILRCVPISNHLYFYWYRQILGQKVEFLVSFYNNEISEKSEIFDDQFSVERPDGSNFTLKIRSTKLEDSAMYFCASSEVGGMNTEAFFGQGTRLTVV.

This clonotype was observed a few times. The genes are TRBV20-1 and TRBJ1-5; D gene ambiguous. V was cut by 5 bases and J by 2 bases, with 16 bases left in between. The CDR3 has 15 amino acids. Germline-derived CDR1 and CDR2 are DFQATT and SNEGSKA (reference sequence). The CDR3 DNA follows: TGCAGTGCTCAAAAGGGCGGGGTCGGCAATCAGCCCCAGCATTTT. This gives the protein CSAQKGGVGNQPQHF.

V gene TRBV27 combines with J gene TRBJ2-1, with D hard to call. V lost 5 bases, J lost 2 bases, and 7 bases lay in between. The CDR3 totals 13 residues. CDR1 MNHEY and CDR2 SMNVEV come from the germline V gene (reference sequence). The CDR3 here is CASSPLAYNEQFF. Written as DNA, the CDR3 is TGTGCCAGCAGTCCGCTAGCCTACAATGAGCAGTTCTTC.

To note about this clonotype: At one boundary the junction diverges from the germline segment, which might be a read error. The CDR3 here is CASSQRDSGFSYNEQFF. The CDR3 DNA reads as TGCGCCAGCAGCCAACGCGATAGCGGGTTCTCCTACAATGAGCAGTTCTTC. The rearrangement uses TRBV7-2 and TRBJ2-1, with 7 bases aligning to TRBD2. The germline V gene has CDR1 SGHTA and CDR2 FQGNSA. This CDR3 contains 17 residues.

This clonotype has a handful of counts. CDR3 sequence reads: CASSRDSTIYEQYF. In DNA, the CDR3 is TGTGCCAGCAGTCGGGACAGTACCATCTACGAGCAGTACTTC. J is TRBJ2-7 and V is TRBV6-1; 7 bases are shared with TRBD1. V shed 5 bases and J 3 bases; nucleotides not matched to a gene: 7. Per the germline V gene, CDR1 is MNHNS and CDR2 is SASEGT. The CDR3 loop spans 14 amino acids.

Only a few counts were recorded for this clonotype. The V and J genes are TRBV30 and TRBJ2-7; TRBD2 is a possible D gene (6 bases). The CDR3 is made up of 15 amino acids. Germline loops: CDR1 GTSNPN, CDR2 SVGIG (reference sequence). V lost 2 bases to trimming and J lost 6 bases, with 20 bases between them. The CDR3 spells CAWSFGGTPPGEQYF. The CDR3 bases are TGTGCCTGGAGTTTCGGTGGGACTCCTCCCGGCGAGCAGTACTTC.

This clonotype was seen at least ten times. V gene TRBV28 combines with J gene TRBJ1-2; D not certain. The V end lost 3 bases, the J end lost 2 bases, and 7 bases lay between the germline ends. The CDR3 runs 13 residues. Germline loops: CDR1 MDHEN, CDR2 SYDVKM. The CDR3 is CASSFTLNYGYTF. In DNA, the CDR3 is TGTGCCAGCAGTTTTACATTGAACTATGGCTACACCTTC.

This sequence joins TRBV13 and TRBJ2-3, with D possibly TRBD1 on 6 matching bases. V was pared by 6 bases and J by 0 bases, with 22 bases between. Per germline, CDR1 PRHDT and CDR2 FYEKMQ (reference sequence). The CDR3 covers 18 residues. CDR3 coding DNA: TGTGCCAGCAGTTACAGGGTGCTTTCTGTCGGTAGCACAGATACGCAGTATTTT. Its translation is CASSYRVLSVGSTDTQYF.

J is TRBJ2-2 and V is TRBV27; 11 nucleotides match TRBD2. V was pared by 6 bases and J by 4 bases, with 4 bases of the junction left unmatched. Germline V CDR1 and CDR2: MNHEY, SMNVEV (reference sequence). CDR3 size: 15 residues. The chain's CDR3 is CASRLGTSGTGELFF. The DNA of the CDR3 is TGTGCCAGCAGGTTAGGGACTAGCGGCACCGGGGAGCTGTTTTTT.

This chain connects TRBV7-9 to TRBJ1-1; D is ambiguous. Per germline, CDR1 SEHNR and CDR2 FQNEAQ (reference sequence). The CDR3 has 10 residues. With 3 bases removed from V and 7 bases from J, the gap between germline ends came to 3 bases. The CDR3 nucleotides are TGTGCCAGCAGCTTCTATGAAGCTTTCTTT. Translation: CASSFYEAFF. Full variable domain (outside the CDR3, taken from reference TRBV7-9 and TRBJ1-1): DTGVSQNPRHKITKRGQNVTFRCDPISEHNRLYWYRQTLGQGPEFLTYFQNEAQLEKSRLLSDRFSAERPKGSFSTLEIQRTEQGDSAMYLCASSFYEAFFGQGTRLTVV.

This clonotype was detected only a few times. One end of the junction fails to match germline, which may point to a read error. The CDR3 here is CSVEGREPYEQYF. The CDR3 DNA sequence: TGCAGCGTCGAAGGACGGGAACCCTACGAGCAGTACTTC. J is TRBJ2-7 and V is TRBV29-1, with D possibly being TRBD2 (5 bases). CDR1 and CDR2 from the germline V gene are SQVTM and ANQGSEA. The length of the CDR3 is 13 residues.

The V call is TRBV3-1, the J call TRBJ1-1; D ambiguous. In germline, CDR1 is LGHDT, CDR2 YNNKEL (reference sequence). CDR3 size: 14 residues. Trimming cost V 4 bases and J 0 bases, with 9 bases left between them. For the CDR3, the DNA is TGTGCCAGCAGCCCAGATGCAGTGAACACTGAAGCTTTCTTT. It codes for CASSPDAVNTEAFF.

This clonotype was seen a handful of times. This sequence joins TRBV6-1 and TRBJ2-7; D not resolved. Deletions cut 5 bases from V and 6 bases from J, with 26 bases between. The CDR3 covers 17 residues. Germline V gene data show CDR1 as MNHNS and CDR2 as SASEGT. The chain's CDR3 is CASSHTGAGPVLREQYF. The CDR3 nucleotides read TGTGCCAGCAGTCATACTGGAGCAGGCCCCGTCCTGCGCGAGCAGTACTTC.

The gene calls are TRBV19 and TRBJ2-2, with 7 bases matching TRBD1. Germline V gene data show CDR1 as LNHDA and CDR2 as SQIVND (reference sequence). With V trimmed by 5 bases and J by 6 bases, 9 bases remained unmatched. The CDR3 is made up of 15 amino acids. CDR3 nucleotides: TGTGCCAGTAGTGGATCGACAGGGTACGCCGGGGAGCTGTTTTTT. It is translated as CASSGSTGYAGELFF. Full variable domain (missing parts from reference TRBV19 and TRBJ2-2): DGGITQSPKYLFRKEGQNVTLSCEQNLNHDAMYWYRQDPGQGLRLIYYSQIVNDFQKGDIAEGYSVSREKKESFPLTVTSAQKNPTAFYLCASSGSTGYAGELFFGEGSRLTVL.

This clonotype was recorded a few times. The chain employs TRBV3-1 and TRBJ1-2, with 7 bases matching TRBD1. CDR3 length equals 13 residues. Unmatched junction bases numbered 6, after V lost 4 bases and J lost 7 bases. Germline-derived CDR1 and CDR2 are LGHDT and YNNKEL (reference sequence). Here the CDR3 DNA reads TGTGCCAGCAGCCGTCTCTCAGGGGGTGGCTACACCTTC. Amino acids: CASSRLSGGGYTF.

This clonotype has a handful of counts. The V call is TRBV5-1, the J call TRBJ2-2, with 8 nucleotides matching TRBD1. Germline V gene data show CDR1 as SGHRS and CDR2 as YFSETQ. The trim removed 0 bases at V and 2 bases at J, leaving 3 bases unmatched. This CDR3 is built from 16 residues. CDR3 residues: CASSLGQGTNTGELFF. CDR3 in DNA: TGCGCCAGCAGCTTGGGACAGGGGACCAACACCGGGGAGCTGTTTTTT.

There are many counts of this clonotype. V is TRBV30 and J is TRBJ2-1, with 16 positions matching TRBD2. Germline-derived CDR1 and CDR2 are GTSNPN and SVGIG (reference sequence). The CDR3 spans 17 residues. With V trimmed by 6 bases and J by 7 bases, 12 bases remained unmatched. The CDR3 coding sequence is TGTGCCTGCCAACGACCGGGACTAGCGGGAGGGAGGAATGAGCAGTTCTTC. This gives the protein CACQRPGLAGGRNEQFF. The complete variable domain, with remaining parts taken from reference TRBV30 and TRBJ2-1, reads SQTIHQWPATLVQPVGSPLSLECTVEGTSNPNLYWYRQAAGRGLQLLFYSVGIGQISSEVPQNLSASRPQDRQFILSSKKLLLSDSGFYLCACQRPGLAGGRNEQFFGPGTRLTVL.

Only a few counts were recorded for this clonotype. The chain recombines TRBV24-1 with TRBJ2-1; D perhaps matches TRBD2 (6 bases). This CDR3 spans 12 amino acids. The germline V gene has CDR1 KGHDR and CDR2 SFDVKD. V was trimmed by 9 bases and J by 5 bases, leaving 10 bases between them. The chain's CDR3 is CATPGRDNEQFF. DNA for the CDR3: TGTGCCACCCCCGGGAGAGACAATGAGCAGTTCTTC.